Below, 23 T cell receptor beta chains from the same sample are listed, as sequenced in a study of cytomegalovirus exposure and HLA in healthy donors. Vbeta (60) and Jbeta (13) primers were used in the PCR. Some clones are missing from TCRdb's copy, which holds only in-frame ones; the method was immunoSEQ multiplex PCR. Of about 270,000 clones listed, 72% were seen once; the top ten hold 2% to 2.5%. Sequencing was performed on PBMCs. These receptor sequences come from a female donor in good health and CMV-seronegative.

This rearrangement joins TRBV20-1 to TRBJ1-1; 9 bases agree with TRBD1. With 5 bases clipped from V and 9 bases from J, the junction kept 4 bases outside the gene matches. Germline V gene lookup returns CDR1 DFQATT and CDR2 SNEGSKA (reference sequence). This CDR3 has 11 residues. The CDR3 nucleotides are TGCAGTGCTGACAGGGGGGAAAAAGCTTTCTTT. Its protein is CSADRGEKAFF.

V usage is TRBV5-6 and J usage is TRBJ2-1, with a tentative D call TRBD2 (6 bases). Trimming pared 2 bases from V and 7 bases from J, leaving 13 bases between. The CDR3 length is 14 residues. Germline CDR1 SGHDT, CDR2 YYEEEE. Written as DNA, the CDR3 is TGTGCCAGCAGCTTCCGTGGAGGGGAGAATGAGCAGTTCTTC. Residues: CASSFRGGENEQFF. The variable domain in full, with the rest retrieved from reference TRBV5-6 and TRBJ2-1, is DAGVTQSPTHLIKTRGQQVTLRCSPKSGHDTVSWYQQALGQGPQFIFQYYEEEERQRGNFPDRFSGHQFPNYSSELNVNALLLGDSALYLCASSFRGGENEQFFGPGTRLTVL.

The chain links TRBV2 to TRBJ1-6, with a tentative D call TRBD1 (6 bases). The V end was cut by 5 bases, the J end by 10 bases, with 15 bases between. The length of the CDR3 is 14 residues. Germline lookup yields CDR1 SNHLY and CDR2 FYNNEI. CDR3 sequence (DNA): TGTGCCAGCAGTCAACAGGGTGCCATCTCACCCCTCCACTTT. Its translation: CASSQQGAISPLHF.

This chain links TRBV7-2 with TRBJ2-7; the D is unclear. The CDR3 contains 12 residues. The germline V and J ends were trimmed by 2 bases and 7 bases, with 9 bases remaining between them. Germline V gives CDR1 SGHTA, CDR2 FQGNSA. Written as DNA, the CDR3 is TGTGCCAGCAGCTTATTCCGAGGAGAGCAGTACTTC. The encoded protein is CASSLFRGEQYF.

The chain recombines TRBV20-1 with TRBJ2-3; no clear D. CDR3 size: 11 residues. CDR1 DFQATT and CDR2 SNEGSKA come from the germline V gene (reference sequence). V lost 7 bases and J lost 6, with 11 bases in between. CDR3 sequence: CSVSEWDTQYF. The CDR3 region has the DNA TGCAGTGTTTCGGAGTGGGATACGCAGTATTTT.

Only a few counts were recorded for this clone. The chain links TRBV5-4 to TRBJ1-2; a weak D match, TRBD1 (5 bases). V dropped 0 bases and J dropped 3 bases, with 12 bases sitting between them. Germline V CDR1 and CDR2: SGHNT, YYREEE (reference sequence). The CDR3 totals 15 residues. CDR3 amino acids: CASSLAAGPDYGYTF. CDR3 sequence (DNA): TGTGCCAGCAGCTTGGCCGCGGGGCCGGACTATGGCTACACCTTC.

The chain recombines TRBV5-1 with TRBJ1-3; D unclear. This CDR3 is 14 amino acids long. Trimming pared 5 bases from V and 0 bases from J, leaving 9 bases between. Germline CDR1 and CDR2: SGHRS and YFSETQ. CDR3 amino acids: CASRSGSSGNTIYF. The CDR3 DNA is TGCGCCAGCAGGTCGGGGAGCTCTGGAAACACCATATATTTT.

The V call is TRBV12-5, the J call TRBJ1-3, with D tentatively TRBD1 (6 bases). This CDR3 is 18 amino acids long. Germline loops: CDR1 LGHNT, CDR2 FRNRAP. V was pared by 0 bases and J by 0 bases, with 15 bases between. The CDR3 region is CASGLVGGPGHSGNTIYF. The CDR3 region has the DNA TGTGCTAGTGGTTTGGTTGGTGGTCCGGGACACTCTGGAAACACCATATATTTT.

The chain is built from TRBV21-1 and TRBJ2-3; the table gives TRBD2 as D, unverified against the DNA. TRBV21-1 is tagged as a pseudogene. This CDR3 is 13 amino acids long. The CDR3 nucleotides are TGTGCCAGCAGCCCCCTTAGCACAGATACGCAGTATTTT. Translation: CASSPLSTDTQYF.

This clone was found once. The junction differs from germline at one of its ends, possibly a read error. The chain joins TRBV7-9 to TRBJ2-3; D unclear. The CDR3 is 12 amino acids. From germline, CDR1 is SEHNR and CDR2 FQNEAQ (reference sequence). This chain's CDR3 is CSSSSVTDTQYF. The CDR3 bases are TGTTCCAGCAGCTCCGTCACAGATACGCAGTATTTT.

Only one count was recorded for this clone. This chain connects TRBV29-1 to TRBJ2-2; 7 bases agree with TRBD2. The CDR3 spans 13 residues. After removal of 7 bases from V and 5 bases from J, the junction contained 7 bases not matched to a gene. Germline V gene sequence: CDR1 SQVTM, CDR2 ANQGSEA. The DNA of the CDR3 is TGCAGCGCGAGACTAGCCGCAACCGGGGAGCTGTTTTTT. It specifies CSARLAATGELFF.

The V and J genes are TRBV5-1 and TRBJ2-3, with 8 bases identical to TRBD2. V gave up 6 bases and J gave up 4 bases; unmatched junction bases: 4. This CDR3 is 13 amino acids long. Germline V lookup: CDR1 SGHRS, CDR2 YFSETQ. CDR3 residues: CASTSGGPDTQYF. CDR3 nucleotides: TGCGCCAGCACGTCGGGGGGGCCAGATACGCAGTATTTT.

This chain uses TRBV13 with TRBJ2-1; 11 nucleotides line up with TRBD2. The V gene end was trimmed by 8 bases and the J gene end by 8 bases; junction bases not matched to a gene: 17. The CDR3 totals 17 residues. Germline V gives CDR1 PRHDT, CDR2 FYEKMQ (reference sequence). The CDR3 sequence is CASGWTSGSRGVDEQFF. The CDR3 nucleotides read TGTGCCAGCGGGTGGACTAGCGGGTCCCGTGGTGTGGATGAGCAGTTCTTC.

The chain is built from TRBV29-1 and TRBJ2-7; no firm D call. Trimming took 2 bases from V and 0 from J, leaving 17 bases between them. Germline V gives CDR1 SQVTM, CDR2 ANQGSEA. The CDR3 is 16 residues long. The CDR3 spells CSVERCRFFPSYEQYF. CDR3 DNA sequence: TGCAGCGTTGAAAGGTGCAGGTTCTTTCCCTCCTACGAGCAGTACTTC.

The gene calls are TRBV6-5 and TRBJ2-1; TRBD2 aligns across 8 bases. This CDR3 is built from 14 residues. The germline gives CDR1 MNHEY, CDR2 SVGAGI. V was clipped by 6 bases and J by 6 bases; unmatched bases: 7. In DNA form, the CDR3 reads TGTGCCAGCAGGTTACTGAGCGGGAGCAATGAGCAGTTCTTC. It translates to CASRLLSGSNEQFF.

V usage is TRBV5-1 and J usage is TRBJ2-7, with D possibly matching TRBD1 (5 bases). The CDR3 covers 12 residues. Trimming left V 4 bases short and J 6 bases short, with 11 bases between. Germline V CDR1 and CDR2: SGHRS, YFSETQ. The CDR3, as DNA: TGCGCCAGCAGCCAGGGTCGAAGCGAGCAGTACTTC. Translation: CASSQGRSEQYF. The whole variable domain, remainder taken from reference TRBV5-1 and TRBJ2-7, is KAGVTQTPRYLIKTRGQQVTLSCSPISGHRSVSWYQQTPGQGLQFLFEYFSETQRNKGNFPGRFSGRQFSNSRSEMNVSTLELGDSALYLCASSQGRSEQYFGPGTRLTVT.

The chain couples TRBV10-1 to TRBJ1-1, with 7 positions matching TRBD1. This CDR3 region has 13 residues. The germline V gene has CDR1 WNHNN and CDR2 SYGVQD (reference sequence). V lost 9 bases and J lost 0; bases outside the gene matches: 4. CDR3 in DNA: TGCGCCAGTAAGGGACAGCTGAACACTGAAGCTTTCTTT. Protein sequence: CASKGQLNTEAFF.

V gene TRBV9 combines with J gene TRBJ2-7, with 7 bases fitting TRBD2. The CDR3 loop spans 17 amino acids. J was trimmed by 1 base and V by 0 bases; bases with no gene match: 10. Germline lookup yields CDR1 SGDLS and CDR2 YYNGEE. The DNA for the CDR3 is TGTGCCAGCAGCGTAGGATCTGGGGCTAGCGGATCCTACGAGCAGTACTTC. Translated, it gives CASSVGSGASGSYEQYF.

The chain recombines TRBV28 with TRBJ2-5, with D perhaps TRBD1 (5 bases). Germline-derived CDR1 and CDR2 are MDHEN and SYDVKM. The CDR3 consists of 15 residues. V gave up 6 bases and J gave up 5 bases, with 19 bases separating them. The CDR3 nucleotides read TGTGCCAGCAGGATCCAGGGCCTACCGGGTGAGACCCAGTACTTC. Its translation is CASRIQGLPGETQYF.

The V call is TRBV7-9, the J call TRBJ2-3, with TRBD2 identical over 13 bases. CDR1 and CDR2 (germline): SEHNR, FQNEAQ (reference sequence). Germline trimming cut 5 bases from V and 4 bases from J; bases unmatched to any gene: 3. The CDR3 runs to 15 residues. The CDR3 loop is CASSLLAGGSDTQYF. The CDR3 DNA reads TGTGCCAGCAGCCTACTAGCGGGAGGGTCAGATACGCAGTATTTT.

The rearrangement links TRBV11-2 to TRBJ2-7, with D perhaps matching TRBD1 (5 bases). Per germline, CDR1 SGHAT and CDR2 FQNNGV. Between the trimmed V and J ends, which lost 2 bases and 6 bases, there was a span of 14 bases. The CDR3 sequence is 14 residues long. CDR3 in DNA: TGTGCCAGCAGCTTACACGCAGGGTTGTCCGAGCAGTACTTC. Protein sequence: CASSLHAGLSEQYF.

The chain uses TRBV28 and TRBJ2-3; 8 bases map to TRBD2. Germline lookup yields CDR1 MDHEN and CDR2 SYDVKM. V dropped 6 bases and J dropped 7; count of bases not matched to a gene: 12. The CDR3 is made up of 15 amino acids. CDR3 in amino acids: CASRNGGEGHYTQYF. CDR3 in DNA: TGTGCCAGCAGGAACGGGGGGGAGGGTCATTATACGCAGTATTTT. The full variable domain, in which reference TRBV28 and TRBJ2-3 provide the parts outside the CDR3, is DVKVTQSSRYLVKRTGEKVFLECVQDMDHENMFWYRQDPGLGLRLIYFSYDVKMKEKGDIPEGYSVSREKKERFSLILESASTNQTSMYLCASRNGGEGHYTQYFGPGTRLTVL.

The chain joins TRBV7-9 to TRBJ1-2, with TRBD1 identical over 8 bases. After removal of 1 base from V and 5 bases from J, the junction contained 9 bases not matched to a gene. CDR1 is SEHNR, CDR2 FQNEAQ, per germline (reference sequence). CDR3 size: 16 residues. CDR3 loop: CASSLGGQGRGYGYTF. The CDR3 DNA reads TGTGCCAGCAGCTTAGGTGGACAGGGAAGGGGGTATGGCTACACCTTC.